This T cell receptor (beta chain) was sequenced during a study of T-cell reconstitution after alpha-beta-depleted transplantation in children. General study findings and limits: Reportedly, alpha-beta T cells present about two months post-transplant originated from several hundred expanded clones of graft origin.

Preparation of the TCRbeta library was carried out with unique molecular identifiers. A single record per CDR3 protein comes from TCRdb applying MiXCR to the PCR reads. The sample holds hundreds of thousands of distinct CDR3 sequences, roughly a sixth seen once. This CDR3 contains 14 residues. The V end was cut by 3 bases, the J end by 6 bases, with 14 bases between. For this clonotype: No antigen is known for it.

This material consisted of PBMCs, mostly from graft donor cells, taken 360 days after TCRalphabeta/CD19-depleted stem cell transplant. This rearrangement joins TRBV12-3 or TRBV12-4 to TRBJ1-1, with D possibly TRBD1 on 5 matching bases. The receptor comes from a male patient aged 2 to 9 who had a stem cell transplant for acute lymphoblastic leukemia, so the T cells may come from the graft donor. CDR3 amino acids: CASSFIRQTAEAFF. In DNA form, the CDR3 reads TGTGCCAGCAGTTTTATCCGACAGACCGCTGAAGCTTTCTTT.